The 9 T cell receptor beta chains below were found in one sample sequenced in a study of blood T cell repertoires in COVID-19. The repertoire was sequenced with immunoSEQ multiplex PCR; TCRdb's copy has only in-frame clones and lacks some. The sample shows 110,000 to 150,000 clones, approximately 82% of them seen only once. The sequenced sample was peripheral blood. These receptors were obtained from a man in his fifties or sixties with active or convalescent COVID-19.

This chain links TRBV2 with TRBJ1-5; D gene ambiguous. This CDR3 spans 14 amino acids. Germline lookup yields CDR1 SNHLY and CDR2 FYNNEI. V was shortened by 6 bases and J by 5 bases, with 14 bases between the two germline ends. Here the CDR3 DNA reads TGTGCCAGCAGAGGAGATTCAAACCATCAGCCCCAGCATTTT. Translating gives CASRGDSNHQPQHF.

The V gene is TRBV9, the J gene TRBJ1-2; D uncertain. The V gene lost 1 base and the J gene lost 8 bases, with 15 bases spanning the gap. Looked up from germline, CDR1 is SGDLS and CDR2 is YYNGEE. This CDR3 comprises 14 residues. The CDR3 DNA sequence: TGTGCCAGCAGCGTAACGTCAGAGGCCTCCGGCTACACCTTC. It yields the protein CASSVTSEASGYTF.

The chain uses TRBV7-9 and TRBJ2-2; tentative D call: TRBD2 (6 bases). This CDR3 region has 15 residues. V gave up 2 bases and J gave up 4 bases, with 11 bases separating them. Germline V gives CDR1 SEHNR, CDR2 FQNEAQ (reference sequence). The CDR3 DNA is TGTGCCAGCAGCTTACAGACTAGTATCACCGGGGAGCTGTTTTTT. Translated: CASSLQTSITGELFF.

This rearrangement joins TRBV7-8 to TRBJ1-2; tentatively, D is TRBD1 (5 bases). Germline V CDR1 and CDR2: SGHVS, FQNEAQ. The CDR3 contains 15 residues. The V end lost 1 base, the J end lost 0 bases, and 9 bases lay between the germline ends. The CDR3 DNA is TGTGCCAGCAGCTTAGGGGGCAGAACTAACTATGGCTACACCTTC. Translation: CASSLGGRTNYGYTF.

The chain has TRBV7-2 and TRBJ1-2; 12 bases are shared with TRBD1. Germline CDR1 reads SGHTA; CDR2 reads FQGNSA. Trimming at V came to 4 bases and at J to 4 bases, leaving 10 bases not matched to a gene. This CDR3 has 17 residues. CDR3 protein: CASSSRDRGRFLYGYTF. The DNA of the CDR3 is TGTGCCAGCAGCTCACGGGACAGGGGGCGCTTCCTCTATGGCTACACCTTC.

The rearrangement joins TRBV13 to TRBJ1-3; 7 nucleotides line up with TRBD1. Germline CDR1 is PRHDT and CDR2 is FYEKMQ (reference sequence). V lost 5 bases, J lost 6 bases, and 10 bases stayed unmatched. There are 15 residues in the CDR3. CDR3 region: CASSADRVQTNTIYF. The CDR3 nucleotides are TGTGCCAGCAGCGCCGACAGGGTTCAGACAAACACCATATATTTT.

This clone turned up a few times. V is TRBV4-3 and J is TRBJ2-5; unclear D gene. Trimming pared 0 bases from V and 7 bases from J, leaving 12 bases between. The CDR3 sequence is 14 residues long. Per germline, CDR1 LGHNA and CDR2 YSLEER. This chain's CDR3 is CASSQDHWAGTQYF. The DNA for the CDR3 is TGCGCCAGCAGCCAAGATCACTGGGCCGGGACCCAGTACTTC.

The chain recombines TRBV6-5 with TRBJ1-5; 9 bases fit TRBD1. The CDR3 runs to 14 residues. Germline V CDR1 and CDR2: MNHEY, SVGAGI. V shed 9 bases, J shed 2 bases, and the junction held 5 bases outside the gene matches. CDR3 residues: CASRTGAGNQPQHF. For the CDR3, the DNA is TGTGCCAGTCGGACAGGGGCGGGCAATCAGCCCCAGCATTTT.

The genes are TRBV15 and TRBJ1-4, with 10 bases lining up with TRBD1. CDR1 and CDR2 (germline): LNHNV, YYDKDF (reference sequence). The CDR3 consists of 13 residues. Trimming cost V 9 bases and J 7 bases; bases outside gene matches: 5. The CDR3 nucleotides read TGTGCCACAAACCGGGACAGGGGTGAAAAACTGTTTTTT. It is translated as CATNRDRGEKLFF.